This T cell receptor (beta chain) was profiled in a study of T cells in Graves' hyperthyroidism and ophthalmopathy. Overall study: Any treatment followed the collection of peripheral blood at initial diagnosis.

CDR1 and CDR2 from the germline V gene are MDHEN and SYDVKM. The V end lost 2 bases, the J end lost 6 bases, and 14 bases lay between the germline ends. The CDR3 runs to 14 residues. This clonotype was counted at least ten times. The diagnostic basis comprised clinical symptoms, serum thyroxine and TRAb, thyroid ultrasound and orbital computed tomography. PBMCs were sourced from more than 9 ml fresh peripheral blood. The investigators amplified TCR beta CDR3 regions from RNA transcripts. Using the HTBI primer set, a first-round RT-PCR was run on the TCR CDR3. TCRdb passed the multiplex PCR reads through MiXCR, listing each CDR3 protein once. This table holds around 350,000 distinct CDR3 sequences, approximately 19% found once.

The V and J genes are TRBV28 and TRBJ2-7; D may be TRBD2 (5 bases). What was sequenced was blood. The sequence was collected from a woman aged 18 to 35 with Graves' hyperthyroidism. The CDR3 coding sequence is TGTGCCAGCAGTTTAGACCGGGGATCGGGCGAGCAGTACTTC. Translation: CASSLDRGSGEQYF.